A selection of T cell receptor beta chains follows, all from one sample in a study of beta chain features in type 1 diabetes. Method: immunoSEQ multiplex PCR; TCRdb's copy keeps in-frame clones and lacks some. Of about 150,000 clones in the sample, 11% were seen once. Sequenced: central memory CD4+ T cells from blood. The receptors were sampled from a man aged 18 to 30 in good health. The CDR3 runs from the conserved cysteine through the conserved F or W. A D gene is named only where the DNA matches it firmly. Size is stated for part of the rows, as once, few or many counts, or as a class when the clone is expanded.

D gene	V gene	clone size	J gene	CDR3 protein	CDR3 DNA
-	TRBV7-9	-	TRBJ2-5	CASSLTGWEETQYF	TGTGCCAGCAGCTTAACGGGTTGGGAAGAGACCCAGTACTTC
TRBD1	TRBV30	-	TRBJ2-5	CAWGRTGGRETQYF	TGTGCCTGGGGTCGGACAGGGGGAAGGGAGACCCAGTACTTC
-	TRBV7-3	-	TRBJ2-7	CASSLTGGRVSSYEQYF	TGTGCCAGCAGCTTAACTGGCGGCAGGGTAAGCTCCTACGAGCAGTACTTC
-	TRBV25-1	few	TRBJ1-2	CASSESVGGYTF	TGTGCCAGCAGTGAATCCGTGGGTGGCTACACCTTC
TRBD1	TRBV6-1	few	TRBJ1-2	CASRREGGGGYTF	TGTGCCAGCCGGCGAGAAGGAGGGGGCGGCTACACCTTC
-	TRBV7-9	few	TRBJ2-5	CASSGWLVVSETQYF	TGTGCCAGCAGCGGATGGCTAGTCGTTAGCGAGACCCAGTACTTC
TRBD2	TRBV11-2	few	TRBJ2-1	CASSLASGGSSYNEQFF	TGTGCCAGCAGCTTAGCTAGCGGGGGAAGCTCCTACAATGAGCAGTTCTTC
-	TRBV30	many	TRBJ1-2	CAWARDNYGYTF	TGTGCCTGGGCCAGGGATAACTATGGCTACACCTTC
-	TRBV5-1	many	TRBJ2-4	CASSFRADSKNIQYF	TGCGCCAGCAGCTTCCGAGCGGACTCCAAAAACATTCAGTACTTC
TRBD1	TRBV27	few	TRBJ2-3	CASSSMDRFHTDTQYF	TGTGCCAGCAGTTCCATGGACAGGTTCCACACAGATACGCAGTATTTT
-	TRBV27	-	TRBJ1-2	CASSLREGPGYGYTF	TGTGCCAGCAGTTTAAGAGAGGGTCCGGGCTATGGCTACACCTTC
TRBD2	TRBV10-3	few	TRBJ2-1	CAIAPGGDEQFF	TGTGCCATCGCCCCGGGGGGAGATGAGCAGTTCTTC
-	TRBV4-3	few	TRBJ2-3	CASSQSGGGLSTDTQYF	TGCGCCAGCAGCCAAAGTGGGGGGGGCCTTAGCACAGATACGCAGTATTTT
-	TRBV7-2	-	TRBJ2-3	CASSLRAGKTDTQYF	TGTGCCAGCAGCTTGCGGGCGGGTAAGACAGATACGCAGTATTTT
TRBD1	TRBV28	-	TRBJ2-5	CASSSGQGRTQYF	TGTGCCAGCAGTTCAGGACAGGGGAGGACCCAGTACTTC
-	TRBV7-2	-	TRBJ1-4	CASSFGRNNEKLFF	TGTGCCAGCAGCTTTGGGCGGAATAATGAAAAACTGTTTTTT
-	TRBV7-3	few	TRBJ2-1	CASSLGSDNEQFF	TGTGCCAGCAGCTTAGGCTCGGACAATGAGCAGTTCTTC
TRBD2	TRBV2	-	TRBJ2-2	CASSRLAADTGELFF	TGTGCCAGCAGTAGACTAGCGGCGGACACCGGGGAGCTGTTTTTT
TRBD1	TRBV5-6	few	TRBJ1-6	CASSTAVTGSGSPLHF	TGTGCCAGCAGCACGGCTGTGACAGGGAGTGGCTCACCCCTCCACTTT
-	TRBV25-1	many	TRBJ2-1	CASSDHGQPLNEQFF	TGTGCCAGCAGTGACCATGGACAGCCTCTCAATGAGCAGTTCTTC
-	TRBV5-4	-	TRBJ2-7	CASSLNTYEQYF	TGTGCCAGCAGCTTGAACACCTACGAGCAGTACTTC
-	TRBV7-3	-	TRBJ2-3	CASSLTGSTDTQYF	TGTGCCAGCAGCTTAACGGGCAGCACAGATACGCAGTATTTT
-	TRBV7-9	many	TRBJ2-1	CASSQDAIF	TGTGCCAGCAGCCAAGATGCCATCTTC
TRBD1	TRBV7-9	-	TRBJ2-1	CASSLRGTAYNEQFF	TGTGCCAGCAGCTTAAGGGGGACAGCATACAATGAGCAGTTCTTC
TRBD1	TRBV9	few	TRBJ1-1	CASSGPPSGTGGVVNTEAFF	TGTGCCAGCAGCGGGCCACCATCCGGGACAGGGGGAGTCGTGAACACTGAAGCTTTCTTT
TRBD2	TRBV2	few	TRBJ2-5	CASSAGGGETQYF	TGTGCCAGCAGTGCCGGCGGGGGGGAGACCCAGTACTTC
TRBD2	TRBV4-2	few	TRBJ2-2	CASSPLGRGGTGELFF	TGTGCCAGCAGCCCCCTGGGGCGGGGGGGCACCGGGGAGCTGTTTTTT
-	TRBV11-2	few	TRBJ2-2	CASSFLRNTGELFF	TGTGCCAGCAGCTTTTTGCGGAACACCGGGGAGCTGTTTTTT
TRBD1	TRBV7-2	-	TRBJ2-2	CASSPGTGYGELFF	TGTGCCAGCAGCCCAGGGACAGGGTACGGGGAGCTGTTTTTT
-	TRBV20-1	few	TRBJ1-1	CSAALNTEAFF	TGCAGTGCTGCCCTAAACACTGAAGCTTTCTTT
-	TRBV11-2	-	TRBJ2-3	CASSVNRGTDTQYF	TGTGCCAGCAGCGTAAACAGGGGCACAGATACGCAGTATTTT
TRBD1	TRBV27	-	TRBJ1-2	CASSWTGTAYGYTF	TGTGCCAGCAGTTGGACAGGGACGGCCTATGGCTACACCTTC
-	TRBV18	-	TRBJ1-4	CASSRPNEKLFF	TGTGCCAGCTCACGGCCCAATGAAAAACTGTTTTTT
-	TRBV7-9	-	TRBJ2-5	CASSGETQYF	TGTGCCAGCAGCGGTGAGACCCAGTACTTC
-	TRBV27	few	TRBJ2-2	CPSRDQTNTGELFF	TGTCCCAGCAGGGACCAGACAAACACCGGGGAGCTGTTTTTT
TRBD2	TRBV6-1	few	TRBJ2-7	CASSESGGRIHEQYF	TGTGCCAGCAGTGAAAGCGGGGGTAGAATCCACGAGCAGTACTTC
TRBD2	TRBV7-2	-	TRBJ2-5	CASSSSGGAWETQYF	TGTGCCAGCAGCTCTAGCGGGGGGGCATGGGAGACCCAGTACTTC
TRBD2	TRBV4-3	few	TRBJ2-1	CASSQISGSLYNEQFF	TGCGCCAGCAGCCAAATTAGCGGGAGCTTATACAATGAGCAGTTCTTC
-	TRBV7-2	few	TRBJ2-4	CASSLGIAKNIQYF	TGTGCCAGCAGCTTAGGCATCGCCAAAAACATTCAGTACTTC
-	TRBV5-1	few	TRBJ2-5	CASSPAWGPGETQYF	TGCGCCAGCAGCCCGGCATGGGGGCCGGGGGAGACCCAGTACTTC
TRBD2	TRBV9	once	TRBJ2-7	CASSLGALAGNYEQYF	TGTGCCAGCAGCCTGGGGGCACTAGCGGGAAACTACGAGCAGTACTTC
TRBD1	TRBV18	-	TRBJ2-7	CASSLGQGPAYEQYF	TGTGCCAGCTCATTGGGACAGGGGCCCGCCTACGAGCAGTACTTC
-	TRBV18	few	TRBJ2-7	CASSPNRDEQYF	TGTGCCAGCTCACCAAACCGGGACGAGCAGTACTTC
TRBD2	TRBV20-1	-	TRBJ2-7	CRTSGGYEQYF	TGCAGGACTAGCGGGGGCTACGAGCAGTACTTC
-	TRBV28	-	TRBJ2-6	CASSKNYRAGANVLTF	TGTGCCAGCAGCAAAAACTACAGGGCTGGGGCCAACGTCCTGACTTTC
-	TRBV11-2	few	TRBJ1-4	CASSLEGAYEKLFF	TGTGCCAGCAGCTTAGAGGGGGCTTATGAAAAACTGTTTTTT
-	TRBV29-1	-	TRBJ1-5	CSVEPGVQLNQPQHF	TGCAGCGTTGAACCAGGGGTACAACTCAATCAGCCCCAGCATTTT
TRBD1	TRBV15	-	TRBJ2-3	CATSSRDRGADTQYF	TGTGCCACCAGCAGCCGGGACAGGGGGGCAGATACGCAGTATTTT
TRBD1	TRBV5-4	-	TRBJ2-5	CASSFGTGTSETQYF	TGTGCCAGCAGCTTTGGGACAGGGACTTCGGAGACCCAGTACTTC
-	TRBV7-2	-	TRBJ2-5	CASSPRGFGETQYF	TGTGCCAGCAGCCCTCGGGGCTTTGGAGAGACCCAGTACTTC
-	TRBV30	-	TRBJ2-5	CAWSVSALLARETQYF	TGTGCCTGGAGTGTTTCCGCTCTGCTCGCCCGCGAGACCCAGTACTTC
-	TRBV4-3	few	TRBJ2-5	CASSQFRQGGETQYF	TGCGCCAGCAGCCAATTCCGACAGGGAGGAGAGACCCAGTACTTC
-	TRBV5-6	-	TRBJ2-7	CASSSPGASATEQYF	TGTGCCAGCAGCTCGCCGGGGGCCTCCGCTACCGAGCAGTACTTC
-	TRBV4-3	few	TRBJ2-4	CASSHGGVRGLTDIQYF	TGCGCCAGCAGCCACGGCGGGGTCCGGGGATTAACGGACATTCAGTACTTC
TRBD1	TRBV10-3	few	TRBJ2-7	CAISDPGTGMGREYF	TGTGCCATCAGTGACCCCGGGACAGGTATGGGTCGGGAGTACTTC